This is a list of T cell receptor beta chains from one sample in a study of cytomegalovirus exposure and HLA in healthy donors. Sequenced by immunoSEQ multiplex PCR; TCRdb stores in-frame clones only, minus some. There are about 120,000 clones in the sample; over 60% occur only once, and 2.5% to 3.5% lies in the top ten. The sequencing input was PBMCs. The source is a woman in her 30s in good health and CMV-seropositive. Each CDR3 is given with its conserved first and last residue. A D gene is named only where the DNA matches it firmly. The size entry is marked missing in some rows and otherwise reads once, few, many or a size class.

clone_size j_call v_call d_call cdr3_nt cdr3_aa
few TRBJ1-1 TRBV29-1 TRBD1 TGCAGCGCCAGGGGGGTCCAGGGTTCTGAAGCTTTCTTT CSARGVQGSEAFF
. TRBJ2-5 TRBV7-2 TRBD1 TGTGCCAGCAGCTTAGGGGTTGTCGGACAGGGGTTCTATGAGACCCAGTACTTC CASSLGVVGQGFYETQYF
. TRBJ1-2 TRBV19 TRBD1 TGTGCCAGTAGTTCCCCGGGGACAGGGCATGGCTACACCTTC CASSSPGTGHGYTF
. TRBJ2-1 TRBV5-1 TRBD1 TGCGCCAGCAGAACAGGGGGCGGCCACAATGAGCAGTTCTTC CASRTGGGHNEQFF
. TRBJ2-1 TRBV6-5 . TGTGCCAGCCGCTTAGGGGGTGCCAGGGAGCAGTTCTTC CASRLGGAREQFF
. TRBJ1-2 TRBV4-1 . TGCGCCAGCAGCCAAGTCGTAGACAGGTACTATGGCTACACCTTC CASSQVVDRYYGYTF
few TRBJ1-1 TRBV27 TRBD1 TGTGCCAGCAGTTCGGGACAGCCGAACACTGAAGCTTTCTTT CASSSGQPNTEAFF
. TRBJ1-2 TRBV9 . TGTGCCAGCAGCGTAGGGGGTTGGGGTAGGGGAGGCGTTCGTGGCTACACCTTC CASSVGGWGRGGVRGYTF
. TRBJ2-4 TRBV5-1 TRBD1 TGCGCCAGCAGCTTGGGACAGGGGATAGCCAAAAACATTCAGTACTTC CASSLGQGIAKNIQYF
. TRBJ1-2 TRBV27 . TGTGCCAGCAGTCTCTCGTTTAACTATGGCTACACCTTC CASSLSFNYGYTF
. TRBJ1-3 TRBV11-2 . TGTGCCAGCAGCTCCCGGAGGGGCCCCTCTGGAAACACCATATATTTT CASSSRRGPSGNTIYF
. TRBJ2-7 TRBV27 TRBD1 TGTGCCAGCAGTTTATCGATGGGACAGGGGTCCTACGAGCAGTACTTC CASSLSMGQGSYEQYF
. TRBJ2-7 TRBV5-4 TRBD2 TGTGCCAGCAGCCCGGGGGTAGCGGGGAGCTTGTCCCACGAGCAGTACTTC CASSPGVAGSLSHEQYF
. TRBJ1-4 TRBV15 . TGTGCCACCAGCAGAGAGGCGGGACCCCGTGATGAAAAACTGTTTTTT CATSREAGPRDEKLFF
. TRBJ2-1 TRBV18 TRBD2 TGTGCCAGCTCACCAGCCGGACTAGCGGGGGGGCAGTTCTTC CASSPAGLAGGQFF
. TRBJ1-2 TRBV7-2 TRBD1 TGTGCCAGCAGCCGAGGACAGGGGGCAGGTCTCGGCGGCTACACCTTC CASSRGQGAGLGGYTF
. TRBJ2-6 TRBV5-6 . TGTGCCAGCAGCCGACACTCTGGGGCCAACGTCCTGACTTTC CASSRHSGANVLTF
. TRBJ2-1 TRBV6-1 . TGTGCCAGCAGTGAGGGAAGGGGCTTTGGTGAGCAGTTCTTC CASSEGRGFGEQFF
. TRBJ2-7 TRBV5-4 TRBD1 TGTGCCAGCAGCCGCACAGGGGGCCGGTACGAGCAGTACTTC CASSRTGGRYEQYF
few TRBJ2-3 TRBV4-3 TRBD2 TGCGCCAGCAGCTCGGGGGGTCCGGGAGATACGCAGTATTTT CASSSGGPGDTQYF
. TRBJ2-7 TRBV5-4 . TGTGCCAGCAGCTTTGGAGCCTACGAGCAGTACTTC CASSFGAYEQYF
. TRBJ2-5 TRBV28 TRBD1 TGTGCCAGCAGTTTCCCGGCAGGGGGCGCAGAGACCCAGTACTTC CASSFPAGGAETQYF
. TRBJ1-6 TRBV7-3 TRBD1 TGTGCCAGCAGCCTGGACAGGGGCTCTCCCCTCCACTTT CASSLDRGSPLHF
few TRBJ2-1 TRBV10-3 TRBD2 TGTGCCATCAGCGCCGGGACTAGCGGTGGGAATGAGCAGTTCTTC CAISAGTSGGNEQFF
. TRBJ2-3 TRBV6-1 TRBD1 TGTGCCAGCAACCCAGGGGGAAGGGGCACAGATACGCAGTATTTT CASNPGGRGTDTQYF
. TRBJ1-1 TRBV18 . TGTGCCAGCTCACCCCGTGAGGCACGGCTGAACACTGAAGCTTTCTTT CASSPREARLNTEAFF
. TRBJ2-3 TRBV28 TRBD1 TGTGCCAGCAGTATCCGACAGGGAACAGATACGCAGTATTTT CASSIRQGTDTQYF
. TRBJ2-5 TRBV30 . TGTGCCTGGAGTGTGCTTGGCACGCAAGAGACCCAGTACTTC CAWSVLGTQETQYF
. TRBJ1-1 TRBV5-4 . TGTGCCAGCAGCTTGGGCCCGGCAGGGGATAGGTACACTGAAGCTTTCTTT CASSLGPAGDRYTEAFF
. TRBJ2-5 TRBV5-1 TRBD2 TGCGCCAGCAGCGATAGAGCGGGGGGTGCCGAGACCCAGTACTTC CASSDRAGGAETQYF
few TRBJ2-1 TRBV7-2 TRBD1 TGTGCCAGCAGCTTGTCACTCCGGGACAGGGGGCTCGACAATGAGCAGTTCTTC CASSLSLRDRGLDNEQFF
few TRBJ2-5 TRBV5-1 TRBD2 TGCGCCAGCAGCTTGGCCGGGACTAGTATGGGCTACTTC CASSLAGTSMGYF
. TRBJ1-4 TRBV5-1 TRBD1 TGCGCCAGCAGCTTAGACAGGGGACCAGAAGAAAAACTGTTTTTT CASSLDRGPEEKLFF
. TRBJ2-3 TRBV7-3 TRBD2 TGTGCCAGCAGCTCAAGCGGGGGGGGGACAGATACGCAGTATTTT CASSSSGGGTDTQYF
. TRBJ2-1 TRBV6-1 TRBD2 TGTGCCAGCGCAGGCACTAGCGGGGGTAGTGAGCAGTTCTTC CASAGTSGGSEQFF
. TRBJ1-4 TRBV7-8 . TGTGCCAGCAACCAACTAGGGCGGGCTAATGAAAAACTGTTTTTT CASNQLGRANEKLFF
. TRBJ1-1 TRBV15 . TGTGCCACCAGCAGAGGAGTTATCGGGAACACTGAAGCTTTCTTT CATSRGVIGNTEAFF
. TRBJ1-2 TRBV6-1 . TGTGCCGGAGACCGGGAGGAAGACACCTTC CAGDREEDTF
. TRBJ2-4 TRBV6-6 TRBD1 TGTGCCAGCAGTCTCGACAGGGGTTGGAACATTCAGTACTTC CASSLDRGWNIQYF
few TRBJ1-2 TRBV5-1 . TGCGCCAGCAGCCGCACAACCTTGACTAAAAACTATGGCTACACCTTC CASSRTTLTKNYGYTF
once TRBJ1-3 TRBV6-5 TRBD1 TGTGCCAGCAGTTCCGGGACAGCCTCTGGAAACACCATATATTTT CASSSGTASGNTIYF
. TRBJ1-2 TRBV28 TRBD1 TGTGCCAGCCACTCAATGGAACAGGGGGCCCCCTATGGCTACACCTTC CASHSMEQGAPYGYTF
. TRBJ1-1 TRBV15 . TGTGCCACCAGCAGGGTCGTGGGGGGTTTGGGGACTGAAGCTTTCTTT CATSRVVGGLGTEAFF
. TRBJ2-7 TRBV15 TRBD1 TGTGCCACCAGCAGGGCGTCAATCCGGGACAGGCCCTACGAGCAGTACTTC CATSRASIRDRPYEQYF
. TRBJ1-3 TRBV5-4 . TGTGCCAGCAGCTTGGCCGGGGGAGGAGGAAACACCATATATTTT CASSLAGGGGNTIYF
. TRBJ2-4 TRBV29-1 . TGCAGCGTTGAACAAGGGAGGCAAAACATTCAGTACTTC CSVEQGRQNIQYF
once TRBJ2-3 TRBV6-1 . TGTGCCAGCAGTGCCAACACAGATACGCAGTATTTT CASSANTDTQYF
. TRBJ1-4 TRBV5-6 TRBD1 TGTGCCAGCAGCTTCAGCGGGACAGGCAATGAAAAACTGTTTTTT CASSFSGTGNEKLFF
. TRBJ2-1 TRBV19 . TGTGCCAGTAAATCACTCGTTATCCCGTTCAATGAGCAGTTCTTC CASKSLVIPFNEQFF
. TRBJ2-1 TRBV18 . TGTGCCAGCTCACCACGGGCCTCCTACAATGAGCAGTTCTTC CASSPRASYNEQFF
. TRBJ1-6 TRBV9 . TGTGCCAGCAGTGCCGGACAGCTTTATAATTCACCCCTCCACTTT CASSAGQLYNSPLHF
. TRBJ2-7 TRBV7-3 . TGTGCCAGCAGCTCCAGGGGTGGCTACGAGCAGTACTTC CASSSRGGYEQYF
once TRBJ1-1 TRBV27 TRBD1 TGTGCCAGCAGAGGAACAGGGGGCCTAGCCTTGGCCTTCTTT CASRGTGGLALAFF
few TRBJ2-1 TRBV5-4 . TGTGCCAGCAGCCTGCCCGGGGTTGGTGAGCAGTTCTTC CASSLPGVGEQFF
. TRBJ1-5 TRBV18 . TGTGCCAGCTCACCGGACGGGAGGGCCCAGCATTTT CASSPDGRAQHF
few TRBJ1-2 TRBV5-5 . TGTGCCAGCAGCCAGGCAATGGGTTATGGCTACACCTTC CASSQAMGYGYTF
. TRBJ1-5 TRBV5-1 . TGCGCCAGCAGCTTGTCGCAGGGAGGGCCCCAGCATTTT CASSLSQGGPQHF
. TRBJ2-1 TRBV5-4 TRBD1 TGTGCCAGCAGCCTCTGGACAGGGGGTTTGAATGAGCAGTTCTTC CASSLWTGGLNEQFF
once TRBJ2-1 TRBV6-5 TRBD1 TGTGCCAGCAGGAACAGGGGGCGCGTGAATGAGCAGTTCTTC CASRNRGRVNEQFF